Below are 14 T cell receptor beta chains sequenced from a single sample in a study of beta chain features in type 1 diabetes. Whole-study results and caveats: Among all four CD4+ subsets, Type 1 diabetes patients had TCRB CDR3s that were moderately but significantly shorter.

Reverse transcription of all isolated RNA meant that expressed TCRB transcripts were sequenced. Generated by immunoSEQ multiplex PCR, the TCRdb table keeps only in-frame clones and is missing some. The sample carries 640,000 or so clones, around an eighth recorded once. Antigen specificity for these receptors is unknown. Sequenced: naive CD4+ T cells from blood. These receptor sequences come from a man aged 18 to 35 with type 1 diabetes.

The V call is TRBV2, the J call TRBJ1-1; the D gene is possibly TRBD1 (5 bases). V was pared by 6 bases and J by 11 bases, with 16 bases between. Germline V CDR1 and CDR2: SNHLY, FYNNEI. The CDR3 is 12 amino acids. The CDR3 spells CASSGDRVRAFF. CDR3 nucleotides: TGTGCCAGCAGCGGGGACCGCGTGAGGGCTTTCTTT.

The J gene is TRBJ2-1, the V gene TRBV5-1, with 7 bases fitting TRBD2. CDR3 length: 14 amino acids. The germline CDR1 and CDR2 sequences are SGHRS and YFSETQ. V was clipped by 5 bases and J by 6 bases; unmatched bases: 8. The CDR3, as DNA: TGCGCCAGCAGTATCAGCGGGGCTCCCAATGAGCAGTTCTTC. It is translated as CASSISGAPNEQFF.

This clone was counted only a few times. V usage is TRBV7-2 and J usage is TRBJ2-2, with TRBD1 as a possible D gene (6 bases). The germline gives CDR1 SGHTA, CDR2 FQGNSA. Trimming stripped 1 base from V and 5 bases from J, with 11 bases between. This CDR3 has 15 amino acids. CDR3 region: CASSLVAGETGELFF. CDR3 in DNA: TGTGCCAGCAGCTTAGTAGCAGGGGAAACCGGGGAGCTGTTTTTT.

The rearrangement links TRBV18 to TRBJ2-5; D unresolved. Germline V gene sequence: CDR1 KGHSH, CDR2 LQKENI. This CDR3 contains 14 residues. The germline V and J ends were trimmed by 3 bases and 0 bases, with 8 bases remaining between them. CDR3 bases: TGTGCCAGCTCACCTGAACCGTACCAAGAGACCCAGTACTTC. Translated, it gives CASSPEPYQETQYF. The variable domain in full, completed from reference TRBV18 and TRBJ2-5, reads NAGVMQNPRHLVRRRGQEARLRCSPMKGHSHVYWYRQLPEEGLKFMVYLQKENIIDESGMPKERFSAEFPKEGPSILRIQQVVRGDSAAYFCASSPEPYQETQYFGPGTRLLVL.

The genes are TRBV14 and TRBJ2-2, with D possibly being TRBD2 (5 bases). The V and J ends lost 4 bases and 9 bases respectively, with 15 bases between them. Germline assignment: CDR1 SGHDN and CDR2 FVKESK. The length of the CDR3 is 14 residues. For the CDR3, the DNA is TGTGCCAGCAGCCTTTTCGGGGTTGACCGGGAGCTGTTTTTT. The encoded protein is CASSLFGVDRELFF. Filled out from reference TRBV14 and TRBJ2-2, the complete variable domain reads EAGVTQFPSHSVIEKGQTVTLRCDPISGHDNLYWYRRVMGKEIKFLLHFVKESKQDESGMPNNRFLAERTGGTYSTLKVQPAELEDSGVYFCASSLFGVDRELFFGEGSRLTVL.

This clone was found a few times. CDR3 sequence reads: CASSGQGAGGYTF. The CDR3 bases are TGTGCCAGCAGTGGCCAGGGGGCGGGAGGCTACACCTTC. The chain has TRBV9 and TRBJ1-2, with 8 nucleotides matching TRBD1. The ends lost 5 bases at V and 8 bases at J; junction bases unmatched: 8. CDR1 and CDR2 from the germline V gene are SGDLS and YYNGEE. This CDR3 has 13 residues.

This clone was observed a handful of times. CDR3: CASSLRASSYNEQFF. For the CDR3, the DNA is TGCGCCAGCAGCTTGAGGGCCAGCTCCTACAATGAGCAGTTCTTC. The chain links TRBV5-1 to TRBJ2-1; D gene uncertain. The CDR3 runs to 15 residues. The germline CDR1 and CDR2 sequences are SGHRS and YFSETQ. The V and J ends lost 1 base and 0 bases respectively, with 8 bases between them. Drawing the rest from reference TRBV5-1 and TRBJ2-1, the complete variable domain is KAGVTQTPRYLIKTRGQQVTLSCSPISGHRSVSWYQQTPGQGLQFLFEYFSETQRNKGNFPGRFSGRQFSNSRSEMNVSTLELGDSALYLCASSLRASSYNEQFFGPGTRLTVL.

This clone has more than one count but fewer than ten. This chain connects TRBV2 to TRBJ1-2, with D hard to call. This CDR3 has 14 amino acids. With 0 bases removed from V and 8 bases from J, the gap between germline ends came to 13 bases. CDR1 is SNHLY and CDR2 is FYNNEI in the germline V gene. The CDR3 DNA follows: TGTGCCAGCAGTGAAGCGCCCCTGACCCTAGGCTACACCTTC. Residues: CASSEAPLTLGYTF.

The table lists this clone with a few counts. The chain's CDR3 is CASSRSGGGTEAFF. CDR3 bases: TGTGCCAGCTCACGGTCGGGGGGAGGTACTGAAGCTTTCTTT. J is TRBJ1-1 and V is TRBV18; the D gene is possibly TRBD1 (5 bases). The length of the CDR3 is 14 residues. The V gene's germline CDR1 is KGHSH and CDR2 LQKENI. Trimming took 4 bases from V and 5 from J, leaving 14 bases between them.

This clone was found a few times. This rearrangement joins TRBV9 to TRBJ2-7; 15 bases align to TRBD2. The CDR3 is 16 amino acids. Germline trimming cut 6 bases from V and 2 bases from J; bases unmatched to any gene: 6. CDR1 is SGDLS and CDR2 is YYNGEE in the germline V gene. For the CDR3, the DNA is TGTGCCAGCACAGGGACTAGCGGGGGGCCTACCTACGAGCAGTACTTC. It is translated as CASTGTSGGPTYEQYF.

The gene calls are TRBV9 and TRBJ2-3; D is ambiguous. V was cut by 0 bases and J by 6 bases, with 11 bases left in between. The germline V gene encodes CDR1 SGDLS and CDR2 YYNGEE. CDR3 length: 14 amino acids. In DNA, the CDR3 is TGTGCCAGCAGCGTAGACAATATGGGCGATACGCAGTATTTT. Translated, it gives CASSVDNMGDTQYF.

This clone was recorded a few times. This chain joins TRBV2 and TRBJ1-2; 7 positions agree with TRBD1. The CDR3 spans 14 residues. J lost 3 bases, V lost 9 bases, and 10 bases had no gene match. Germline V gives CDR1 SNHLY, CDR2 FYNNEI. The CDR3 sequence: CARAGQAAYYGYTF. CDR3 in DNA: TGTGCCAGGGCAGGACAGGCCGCCTACTATGGCTACACCTTC.

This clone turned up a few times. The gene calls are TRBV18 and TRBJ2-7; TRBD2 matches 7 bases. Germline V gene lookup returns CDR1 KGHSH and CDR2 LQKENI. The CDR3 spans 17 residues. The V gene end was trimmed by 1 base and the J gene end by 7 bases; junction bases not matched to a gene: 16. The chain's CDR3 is CASSPRPGGTTPREQYF. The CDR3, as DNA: TGTGCCAGCTCACCACGGCCCGGGGGGACCACCCCGAGGGAGCAGTACTTC.

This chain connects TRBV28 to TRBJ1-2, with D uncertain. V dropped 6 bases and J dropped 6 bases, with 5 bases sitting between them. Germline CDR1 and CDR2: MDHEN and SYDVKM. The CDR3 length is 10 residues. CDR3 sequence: CASRGNGYTF. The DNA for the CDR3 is TGTGCCAGCAGGGGAAATGGCTACACCTTC.